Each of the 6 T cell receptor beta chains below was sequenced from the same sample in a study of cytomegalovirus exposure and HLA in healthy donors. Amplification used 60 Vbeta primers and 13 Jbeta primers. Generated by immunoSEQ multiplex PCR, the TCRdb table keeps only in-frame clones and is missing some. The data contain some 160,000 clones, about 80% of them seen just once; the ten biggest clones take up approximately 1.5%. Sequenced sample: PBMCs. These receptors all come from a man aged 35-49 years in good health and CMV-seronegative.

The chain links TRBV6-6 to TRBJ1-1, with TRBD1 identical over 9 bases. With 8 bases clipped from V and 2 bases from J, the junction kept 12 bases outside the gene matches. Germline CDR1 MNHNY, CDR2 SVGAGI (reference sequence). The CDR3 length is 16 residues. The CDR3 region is CASPPQGATFNTEAFF. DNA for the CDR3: TGTGCCAGCCCCCCACAGGGGGCGACTTTCAACACTGAAGCTTTCTTT.

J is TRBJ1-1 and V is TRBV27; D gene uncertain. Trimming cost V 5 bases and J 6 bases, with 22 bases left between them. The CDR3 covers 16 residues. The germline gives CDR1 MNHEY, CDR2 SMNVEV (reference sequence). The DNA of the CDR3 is TGTGCCAGCAGTCCCGGAGCGCCTGGGTATGCGTCTGAAGCTTTCTTT. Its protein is CASSPGAPGYASEAFF.

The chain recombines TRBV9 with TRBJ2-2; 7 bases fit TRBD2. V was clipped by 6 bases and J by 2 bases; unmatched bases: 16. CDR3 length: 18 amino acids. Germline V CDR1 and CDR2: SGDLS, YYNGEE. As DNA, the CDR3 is TGTGCCAGCACCCGTGGGACGGGCGGGAGCCGAAACACCGGGGAGCTGTTTTTT. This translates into CASTRGTGGSRNTGELFF.

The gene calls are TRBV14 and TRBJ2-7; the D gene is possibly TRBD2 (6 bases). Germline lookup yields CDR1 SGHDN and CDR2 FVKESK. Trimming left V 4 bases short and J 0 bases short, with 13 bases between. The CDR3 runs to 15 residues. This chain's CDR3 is CASSPPGGSSYEQYF. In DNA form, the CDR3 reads TGTGCCAGCAGCCCACCCGGGGGAAGCTCCTACGAGCAGTACTTC. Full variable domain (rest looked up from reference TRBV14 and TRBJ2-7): EAGVTQFPSHSVIEKGQTVTLRCDPISGHDNLYWYRRVMGKEIKFLLHFVKESKQDESGMPNNRFLAERTGGTYSTLKVQPAELEDSGVYFCASSPPGGSSYEQYFGPGTRLTVT.

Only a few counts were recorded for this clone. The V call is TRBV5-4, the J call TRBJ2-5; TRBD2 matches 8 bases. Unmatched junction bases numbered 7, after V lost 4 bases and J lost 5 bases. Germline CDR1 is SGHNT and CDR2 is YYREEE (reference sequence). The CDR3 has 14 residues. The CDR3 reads CASSLSGTAETQYF. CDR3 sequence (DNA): TGTGCCAGCAGCCTTAGCGGGACGGCGGAGACCCAGTACTTC.

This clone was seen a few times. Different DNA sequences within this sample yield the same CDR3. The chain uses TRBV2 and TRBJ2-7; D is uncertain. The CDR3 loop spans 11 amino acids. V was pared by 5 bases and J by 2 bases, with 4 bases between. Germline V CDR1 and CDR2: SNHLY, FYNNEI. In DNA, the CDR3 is TGTGCCAGCAGTCCTACCTACGAGCAGTACTTC. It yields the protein CASSPTYEQYF. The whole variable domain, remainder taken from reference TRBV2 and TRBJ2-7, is EPEVTQTPSHQVTQMGQEVILRCVPISNHLYFYWYRQILGQKVEFLVSFYNNEISEKSEIFDDQFSVERPDGSNFTLKIRSTKLEDSAMYFCASSPTYEQYFGPGTRLTVT.